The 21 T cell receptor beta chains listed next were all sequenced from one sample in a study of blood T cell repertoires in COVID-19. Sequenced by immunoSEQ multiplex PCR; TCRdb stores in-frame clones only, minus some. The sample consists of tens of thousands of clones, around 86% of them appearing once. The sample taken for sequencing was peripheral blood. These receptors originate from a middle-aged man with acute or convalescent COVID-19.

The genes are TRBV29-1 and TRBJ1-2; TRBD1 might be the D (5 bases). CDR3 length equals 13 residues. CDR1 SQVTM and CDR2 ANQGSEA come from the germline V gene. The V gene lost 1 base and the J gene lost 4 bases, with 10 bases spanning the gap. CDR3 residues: CSVEVEGPYGYTF. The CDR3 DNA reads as TGCAGCGTTGAAGTGGAGGGACCCTATGGCTACACCTTC. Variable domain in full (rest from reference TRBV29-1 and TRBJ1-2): SAVISQKPSRDICQRGTSLTIQCQVDSQVTMMFWYRQQPGQSLTLIATANQGSEATYESGFVIDKFPISRPNLTFSTLTVSNMSPEDSSIYLCSVEVEGPYGYTFGSGTRLTVV.

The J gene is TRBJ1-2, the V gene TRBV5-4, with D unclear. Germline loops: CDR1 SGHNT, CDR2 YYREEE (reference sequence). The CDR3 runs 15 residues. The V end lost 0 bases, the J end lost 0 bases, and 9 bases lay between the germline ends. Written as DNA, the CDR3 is TGTGCCAGCAGCTTGGCTGGGAGATCTAACTATGGCTACACCTTC. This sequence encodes CASSLAGRSNYGYTF.

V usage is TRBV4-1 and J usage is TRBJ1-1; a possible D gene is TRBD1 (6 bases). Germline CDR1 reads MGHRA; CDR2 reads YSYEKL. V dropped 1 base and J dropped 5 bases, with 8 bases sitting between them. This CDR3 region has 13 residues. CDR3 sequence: CASSQAGETEAFF. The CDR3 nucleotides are TGCGCCAGCAGCCAAGCAGGGGAGACTGAAGCTTTCTTT.

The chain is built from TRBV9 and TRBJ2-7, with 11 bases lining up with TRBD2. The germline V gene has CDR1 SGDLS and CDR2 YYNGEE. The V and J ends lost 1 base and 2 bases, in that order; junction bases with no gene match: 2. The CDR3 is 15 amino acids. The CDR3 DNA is TGTGCCAGCAGCGTACGTAGCGGGGGGGCCTACGAGCAGTACTTC. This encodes CASSVRSGGAYEQYF.

The CDR3 here is CASSPTTGNVGKLFF. As DNA, the CDR3 is TGTGCCAGCAGTCCGACGACAGGGAATGTGGGAAAACTGTTTTTT. The gene calls are TRBV2 and TRBJ1-4, with 7 bases lining up with TRBD1. Germline-derived CDR1 and CDR2 are SNHLY and FYNNEI. There are 15 residues in the CDR3. The junction had 13 bases not matched to a gene; V was cut back by 5 bases and J by 10 bases.

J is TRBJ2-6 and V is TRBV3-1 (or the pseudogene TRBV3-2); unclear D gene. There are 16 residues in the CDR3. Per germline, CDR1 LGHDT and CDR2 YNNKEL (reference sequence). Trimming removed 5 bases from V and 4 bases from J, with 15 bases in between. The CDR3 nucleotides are TGTGCCAGCAGCGGCTTAAGCCAGGTCGGGGCCAACGTCCTGACTTTC. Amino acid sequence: CASSGLSQVGANVLTF.

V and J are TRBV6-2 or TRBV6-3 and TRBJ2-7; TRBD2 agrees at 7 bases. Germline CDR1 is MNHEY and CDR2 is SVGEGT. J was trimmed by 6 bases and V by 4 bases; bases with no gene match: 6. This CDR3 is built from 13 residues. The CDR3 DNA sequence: TGTGCCAGCAGTTGGAGACTAGCCGGCGAGCAGTACTTC. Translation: CASSWRLAGEQYF.

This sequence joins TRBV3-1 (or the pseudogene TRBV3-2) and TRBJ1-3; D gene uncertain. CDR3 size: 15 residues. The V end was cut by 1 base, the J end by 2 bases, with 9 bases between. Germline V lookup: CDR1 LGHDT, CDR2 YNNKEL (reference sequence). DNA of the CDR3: TGTGCCAGCAGCCAAGCGGTCTCAACTGGAAACACCATATATTTT. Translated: CASSQAVSTGNTIYF.

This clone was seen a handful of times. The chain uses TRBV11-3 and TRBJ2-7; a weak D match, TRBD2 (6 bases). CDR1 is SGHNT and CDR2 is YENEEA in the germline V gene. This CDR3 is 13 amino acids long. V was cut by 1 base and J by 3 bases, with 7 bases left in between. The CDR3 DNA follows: TGTGCCAGCAGCTTAGGGACTATCTACGAGCAGTACTTC. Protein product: CASSLGTIYEQYF.

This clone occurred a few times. Written as DNA, the CDR3 is TGTGCCAGCCGCCGGGACAATGCCAAAAACATTCAGTACTTC. Encoded protein: CASRRDNAKNIQYF. The rearrangement uses TRBV21-1 and TRBJ2-4; TRBD1 is the table's D call and was not checked against the DNA. TRBV21-1 constitutes a pseudogene. The CDR3 is made up of 14 amino acids.

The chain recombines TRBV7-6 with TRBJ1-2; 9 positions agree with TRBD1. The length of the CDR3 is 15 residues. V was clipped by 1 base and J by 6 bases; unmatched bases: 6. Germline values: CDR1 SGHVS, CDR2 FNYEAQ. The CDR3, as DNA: TGTGCCAGCAGCTTAGGACAGGGGGACGGCGATGGCTACACCTTC. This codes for CASSLGQGDGDGYTF.

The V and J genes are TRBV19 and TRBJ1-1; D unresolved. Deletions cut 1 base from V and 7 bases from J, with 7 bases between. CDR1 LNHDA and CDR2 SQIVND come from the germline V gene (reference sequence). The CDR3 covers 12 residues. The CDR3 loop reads CASSIGPGEAFF. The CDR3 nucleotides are TGTGCCAGTAGTATAGGTCCAGGTGAAGCTTTCTTT.

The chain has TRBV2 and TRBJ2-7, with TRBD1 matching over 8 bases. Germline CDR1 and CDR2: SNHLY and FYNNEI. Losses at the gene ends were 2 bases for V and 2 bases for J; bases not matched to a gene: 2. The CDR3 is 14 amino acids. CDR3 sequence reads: CASSELQGAYEQYF. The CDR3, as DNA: TGTGCCAGCAGTGAACTACAGGGGGCCTACGAGCAGTACTTC.

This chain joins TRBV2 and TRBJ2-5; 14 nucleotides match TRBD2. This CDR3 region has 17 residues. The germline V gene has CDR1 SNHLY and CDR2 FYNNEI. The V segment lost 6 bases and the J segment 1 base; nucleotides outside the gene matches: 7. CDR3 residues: CASSRGLAGGVQETQYF. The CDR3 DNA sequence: TGTGCCAGCAGCAGAGGACTAGCGGGGGGAGTCCAAGAGACCCAGTACTTC. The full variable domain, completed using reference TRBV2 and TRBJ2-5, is EPEVTQTPSHQVTQMGQEVILRCVPISNHLYFYWYRQILGQKVEFLVSFYNNEISEKSEIFDDQFSVERPDGSNFTLKIRSTKLEDSAMYFCASSRGLAGGVQETQYFGPGTRLLVL.

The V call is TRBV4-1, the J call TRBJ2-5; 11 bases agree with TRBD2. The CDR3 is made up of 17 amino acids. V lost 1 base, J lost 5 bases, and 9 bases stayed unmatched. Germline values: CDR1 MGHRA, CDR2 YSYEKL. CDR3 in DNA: TGCGCCAGCAGCCAAGGGATAGCGGGGGGGCTCCCGGAGACCCAGTACTTC. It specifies CASSQGIAGGLPETQYF.

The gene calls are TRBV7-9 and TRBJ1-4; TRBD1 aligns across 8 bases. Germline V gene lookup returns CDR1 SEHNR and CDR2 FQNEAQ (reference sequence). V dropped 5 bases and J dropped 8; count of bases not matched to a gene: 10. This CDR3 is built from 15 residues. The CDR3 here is CASSPTGGFWEKLFF. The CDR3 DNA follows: TGTGCCAGCAGCCCCACAGGGGGTTTTTGGGAAAAACTGTTTTTT.

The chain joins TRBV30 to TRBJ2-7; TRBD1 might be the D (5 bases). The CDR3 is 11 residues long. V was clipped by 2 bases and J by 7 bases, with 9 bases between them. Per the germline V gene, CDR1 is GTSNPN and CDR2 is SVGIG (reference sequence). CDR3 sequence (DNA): TGTGCCTGGAGTTCAGGGTGGGAGCAGTACTTC. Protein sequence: CAWSSGWEQYF.

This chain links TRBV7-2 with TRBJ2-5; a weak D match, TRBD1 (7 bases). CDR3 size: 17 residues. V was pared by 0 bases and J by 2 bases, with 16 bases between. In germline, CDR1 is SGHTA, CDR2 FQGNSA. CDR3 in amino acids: CASSLALRSGGQETQYF. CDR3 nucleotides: TGTGCCAGCAGCTTAGCGCTCCGGTCAGGGGGGCAAGAGACCCAGTACTTC. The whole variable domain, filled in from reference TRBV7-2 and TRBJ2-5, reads GAGVSQSPSNKVTEKGKDVELRCDPISGHTALYWYRQSLGQGLEFLIYFQGNSAPDKSGLPSDRFSAERTGGSVSTLTIQRTQQEDSAVYLCASSLALRSGGQETQYFGPGTRLLVL.

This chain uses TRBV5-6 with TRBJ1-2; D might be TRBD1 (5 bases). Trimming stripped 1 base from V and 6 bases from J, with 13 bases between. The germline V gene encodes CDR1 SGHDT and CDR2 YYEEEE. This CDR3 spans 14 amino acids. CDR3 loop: CASSLSPRDHGYTF. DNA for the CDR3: TGTGCCAGCAGCTTGTCCCCCAGGGATCATGGCTACACCTTC.

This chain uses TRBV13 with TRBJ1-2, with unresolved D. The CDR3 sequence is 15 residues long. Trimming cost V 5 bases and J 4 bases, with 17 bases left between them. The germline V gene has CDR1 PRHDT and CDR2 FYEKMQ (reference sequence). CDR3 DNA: TGTGCCAGCAGCAAAAGCATACAGTACTCCTATGGCTACACCTTC. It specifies CASSKSIQYSYGYTF.

CDR3 sequence: CASSLGASDTGELFF. The CDR3 bases are TGTGCCAGCAGCTTAGGAGCATCCGACACCGGGGAGCTGTTTTTT. The chain is built from TRBV11-2 and TRBJ2-2; D ambiguous. V lost 1 base and J 3 bases, leaving 9 bases between the germline ends. The CDR3 consists of 15 residues. The germline V gene encodes CDR1 SGHAT and CDR2 FQNNGV.